This is a list of T cell receptor beta chains from one sample in a study of T cells after yellow fever vaccination. TCRdb re-called the 5' RACE reads through MiXCR, storing one row per CDR3 protein. The data hold just under 600,000 distinct CDR3 sequences, with roughly 14% observed a single time. The sequences come from PBMCs, collected on the day of the yellow fever booster vaccination. These receptors were taken from a man aged 25 to 40 who received the YFV17D yellow fever vaccine. Each CDR3 is given with its conserved first and last residue. A D gene is named only where the DNA matches it firmly. Some rows mark clone size as missing; the rest say once, few, many or name a class of expanded clone.

d_gene: TRBD2
abundance: few
j_gene: TRBJ2-5
v_gene: TRBV5-1
CDR3nt: TGCGCCAGCAGCTTTGTCCGGACTAGCGGGACCCAAGAGACCCAGTACTTC
CDR3aa: CASSFVRTSGTQETQYF

d_gene: TRBD2
abundance: -
j_gene: TRBJ2-1
v_gene: TRBV27
CDR3nt: TGTGCCAGCAGTTTAGTAGCGGGTCTTTACATTGAGCAGTTCTTC
CDR3aa: CASSLVAGLYIEQFF

d_gene: -
abundance: few
j_gene: TRBJ1-4
v_gene: TRBV20-1
CDR3nt: TGCAGTGTTAGAGTCGCGGGGCGTGAAAAACTGTTTTTT
CDR3aa: CSVRVAGREKLFF

d_gene: TRBD1
abundance: once
j_gene: TRBJ2-1
v_gene: TRBV9
CDR3nt: TGTGCCAGCAGCGTAGGGGGGACAGCTAATAATGAGCAGTTCTTC
CDR3aa: CASSVGGTANNEQFF

d_gene: -
abundance: few
j_gene: TRBJ2-1
v_gene: TRBV6-2/TRBV6-3
CDR3nt: TGTGCCAGCAGCCCAGGAGGGCCGGGCTATGAGCAGTTCTTC
CDR3aa: CASSPGGPGYEQFF

d_gene: -
abundance: -
j_gene: TRBJ2-3
v_gene: TRBV11-2
CDR3nt: TGTGCCAGCAGCCGGGACCCCTCTAGGACAGATACGCAGTATTTT
CDR3aa: CASSRDPSRTDTQYF

d_gene: -
abundance: few
j_gene: TRBJ1-2
v_gene: TRBV19
CDR3nt: TGTGCCAGTAGTGTGGACCGCATCTATGGCTACACCTTC
CDR3aa: CASSVDRIYGYTF

d_gene: TRBD2
abundance: -
j_gene: TRBJ2-2
v_gene: TRBV5-4
CDR3nt: TGTGCCAGCAGCCCCCCGGGACTAGCGGAAACCGGGGAGCTGTTTTTT
CDR3aa: CASSPPGLAETGELFF

d_gene: -
abundance: few
j_gene: TRBJ1-1
v_gene: TRBV14
CDR3nt: TGTGCCAGCAGCCAAAATAGTGGCAGTTGGGGCACTGAAGCTTTCTTT
CDR3aa: CASSQNSGSWGTEAFF

d_gene: -
abundance: few
j_gene: TRBJ2-5
v_gene: TRBV20-1
CDR3nt: TGCAGTGCCGGATGGGAGACCCAGTACTTC
CDR3aa: CSAGWETQYF

d_gene: -
abundance: few
j_gene: TRBJ2-7
v_gene: TRBV28
CDR3nt: TGTGCCAGCAGTTTATCCCCGGGTGGACCGACCTACGAGCAGTACTTC
CDR3aa: CASSLSPGGPTYEQYF

d_gene: TRBD2
abundance: few
j_gene: TRBJ2-7
v_gene: TRBV27
CDR3nt: TGTGCCAGCACCCTCCCTAGCGGGAGCTCCTACGAGCAGTACTTC
CDR3aa: CASTLPSGSSYEQYF

d_gene: -
abundance: few
j_gene: TRBJ2-1
v_gene: TRBV18
CDR3nt: TGTGCCAGCTCACCTGCGTCGGGAGGGGGCCATGAGCAGTTCTTC
CDR3aa: CASSPASGGGHEQFF

d_gene: -
abundance: -
j_gene: TRBJ2-5
v_gene: TRBV12-3/TRBV12-4
CDR3nt: TGTGCCAGCAGTTTACATGGGGTGGAGACCCAGTACTTC
CDR3aa: CASSLHGVETQYF

d_gene: -
abundance: few
j_gene: TRBJ1-2
v_gene: TRBV5-5
CDR3nt: TGTGCCAGCAGGCCGGGTGCGGCTGGCTACACCTTC
CDR3aa: CASRPGAAGYTF

d_gene: -
abundance: few
j_gene: TRBJ2-5
v_gene: TRBV27
CDR3nt: TGTGCCAGCAGTTCCCAGGGACTGGCGGAAGAGACCCAGTACTTC
CDR3aa: CASSSQGLAEETQYF

d_gene: TRBD2
abundance: -
j_gene: TRBJ2-2
v_gene: TRBV29-1
CDR3nt: TGCAGCGTTGTGGGCGGGAGCACCGGGGAGCTGTTTTTT
CDR3aa: CSVVGGSTGELFF

d_gene: TRBD2
abundance: -
j_gene: TRBJ2-1
v_gene: TRBV5-4
CDR3nt: TGTGCCAGCAGCTTGGCCAAGACTAGCGCTTTCAATGAGCAGTTCTTC
CDR3aa: CASSLAKTSAFNEQFF

d_gene: -
abundance: many
j_gene: TRBJ2-7
v_gene: TRBV30
CDR3nt: TGTGCCTGGAGTGTAGGGCTCCCTAGCTACGAGCAGTACTTC
CDR3aa: CAWSVGLPSYEQYF

d_gene: -
abundance: -
j_gene: TRBJ1-1
v_gene: TRBV20-1
CDR3nt: TGCAGTGCTGAGTGGACAGTGAACACTGAAGCTTTCTTT
CDR3aa: CSAEWTVNTEAFF

d_gene: TRBD2
abundance: -
j_gene: TRBJ2-5
v_gene: TRBV5-1
CDR3nt: TGCGCCAGCAATGGGGGTAGCGGGAGTGAGACCCAGTACTTC
CDR3aa: CASNGGSGSETQYF

d_gene: -
abundance: few
j_gene: TRBJ2-1
v_gene: TRBV15
CDR3nt: TGTGCCACCAGCAGAGTCACGGGCTCCTACAATGAGCAGTTCTTC
CDR3aa: CATSRVTGSYNEQFF

d_gene: -
abundance: many
j_gene: TRBJ2-1
v_gene: TRBV19
CDR3nt: TGTGCCAGTAGTGAAGGCGAGCAGTTCTTC
CDR3aa: CASSEGEQFF

d_gene: -
abundance: -
j_gene: TRBJ1-6
v_gene: TRBV7-2
CDR3nt: TGTGCCAGCAGCTTAGGGGGGAGGAATTCACCCCTCCACTTT
CDR3aa: CASSLGGRNSPLHF

d_gene: -
abundance: -
j_gene: TRBJ2-7
v_gene: TRBV20-1
CDR3nt: TGCAGTGCTAGTAAGGACAGAGGATACGAGCAGTACTTC
CDR3aa: CSASKDRGYEQYF

d_gene: -
abundance: few
j_gene: TRBJ2-1
v_gene: TRBV20-1
CDR3nt: TGCAGTGGTAGCGGAAGCTCCTACAATGAGCAGTTCTTC
CDR3aa: CSGSGSSYNEQFF

d_gene: -
abundance: -
j_gene: TRBJ2-7
v_gene: TRBV28
CDR3nt: TGTGCCAGCGCAAGCCTCAGGGCGTGGGAGCAGTACTTC
CDR3aa: CASASLRAWEQYF

d_gene: -
abundance: -
j_gene: TRBJ2-3
v_gene: TRBV15
CDR3nt: TGTGCCACCGGGAGCCCTAATGACCCGGATACGCAGTATTTT
CDR3aa: CATGSPNDPDTQYF

d_gene: TRBD1
abundance: -
j_gene: TRBJ2-3
v_gene: TRBV3-1
CDR3nt: TGTGCCACCAGGGGGCCCGCAGATACGCAGTATTTT
CDR3aa: CATRGPADTQYF

d_gene: TRBD2
abundance: few
j_gene: TRBJ2-1
v_gene: TRBV6-2/TRBV6-3
CDR3nt: TGTGCCAGCAGAAATGGACTAGCGGGACAGTTCTTC
CDR3aa: CASRNGLAGQFF

d_gene: -
abundance: -
j_gene: TRBJ2-1
v_gene: TRBV29-1
CDR3nt: TGCAGCGTTGAGGCGCTAGAATCTGGTGGGGCGCAGTTCTTC
CDR3aa: CSVEALESGGAQFF

d_gene: -
abundance: many
j_gene: TRBJ1-1
v_gene: TRBV5-6
CDR3nt: TGTGCCAGCAGCTTGGGGAGAGACACTGAAGCTTTCTTT
CDR3aa: CASSLGRDTEAFF

d_gene: -
abundance: few
j_gene: TRBJ1-4
v_gene: TRBV5-1
CDR3nt: TGCGCCAGCAGCTCTCAGGGACCTGCAACTAATGAAAAACTGTTTTTT
CDR3aa: CASSSQGPATNEKLFF